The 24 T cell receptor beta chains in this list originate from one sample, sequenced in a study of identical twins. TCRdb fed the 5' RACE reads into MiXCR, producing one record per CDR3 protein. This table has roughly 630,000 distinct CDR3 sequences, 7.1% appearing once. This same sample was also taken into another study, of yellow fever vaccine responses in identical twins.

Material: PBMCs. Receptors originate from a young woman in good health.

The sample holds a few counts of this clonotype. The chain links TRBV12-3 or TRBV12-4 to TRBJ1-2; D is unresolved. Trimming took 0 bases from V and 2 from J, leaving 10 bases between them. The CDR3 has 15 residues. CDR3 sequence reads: CASSLADGRNYGYTF. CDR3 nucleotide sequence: TGTGCCAGCAGTTTAGCCGACGGCCGGAACTATGGCTACACCTTC.

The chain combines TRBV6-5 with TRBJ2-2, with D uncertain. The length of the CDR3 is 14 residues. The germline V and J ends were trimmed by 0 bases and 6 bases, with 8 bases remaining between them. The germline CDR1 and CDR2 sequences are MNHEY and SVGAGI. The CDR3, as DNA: TGTGCCAGCAGTTACTCGAGTGAGGCCGGGGAGCTGTTTTTT. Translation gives CASSYSSEAGELFF.

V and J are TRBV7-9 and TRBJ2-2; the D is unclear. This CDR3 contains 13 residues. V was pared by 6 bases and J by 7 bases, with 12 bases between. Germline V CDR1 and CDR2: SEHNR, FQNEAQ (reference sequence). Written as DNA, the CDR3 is TGTGCCAGCAGGGTGAAAGGAGTCGGGGAGCTGTTTTTT. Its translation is CASRVKGVGELFF.

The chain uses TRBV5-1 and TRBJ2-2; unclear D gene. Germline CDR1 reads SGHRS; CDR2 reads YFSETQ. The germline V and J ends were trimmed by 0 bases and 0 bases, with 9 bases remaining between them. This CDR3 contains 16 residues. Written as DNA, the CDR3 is TGCGCCAGCAGCTTGGCTTGGGGTCCGAACACCGGGGAGCTGTTTTTT. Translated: CASSLAWGPNTGELFF.

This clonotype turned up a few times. The CDR3 is CATSGTGTLYEQYF. CDR3 nucleotide sequence: TGTGCCACCAGTGGCACCGGGACATTGTACGAGCAGTACTTC. This chain links TRBV24-1 with TRBJ2-7, with a possible D match to TRBD1 (6 bases). The V and J ends lost 5 bases and 4 bases respectively, with 14 bases between them. The length of the CDR3 is 14 residues. Per germline, CDR1 KGHDR and CDR2 SFDVKD.

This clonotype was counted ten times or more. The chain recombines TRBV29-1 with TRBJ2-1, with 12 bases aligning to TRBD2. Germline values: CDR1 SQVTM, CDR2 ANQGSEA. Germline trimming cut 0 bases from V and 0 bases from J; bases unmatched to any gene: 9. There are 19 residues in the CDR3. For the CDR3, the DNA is TGCAGCGTTGAAGATGGGGGACTAGCGGGCCCGAGCTCCTACAATGAGCAGTTCTTC. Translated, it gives CSVEDGGLAGPSSYNEQFF.

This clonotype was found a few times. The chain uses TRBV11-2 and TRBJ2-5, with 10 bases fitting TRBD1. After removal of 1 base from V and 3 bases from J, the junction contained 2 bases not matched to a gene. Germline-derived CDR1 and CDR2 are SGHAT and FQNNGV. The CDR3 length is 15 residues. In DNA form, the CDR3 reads TGTGCCAGCAGCTTAGTGGACAGGGGGAAAGAGACCCAGTACTTC. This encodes CASSLVDRGKETQYF.

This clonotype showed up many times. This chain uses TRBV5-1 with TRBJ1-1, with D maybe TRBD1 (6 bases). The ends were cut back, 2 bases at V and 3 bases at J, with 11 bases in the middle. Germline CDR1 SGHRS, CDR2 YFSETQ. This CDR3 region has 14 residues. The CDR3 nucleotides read TGCGCCAGCAGCTTTTCAAACAGGGACACTGAAGCTTTCTTT. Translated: CASSFSNRDTEAFF.

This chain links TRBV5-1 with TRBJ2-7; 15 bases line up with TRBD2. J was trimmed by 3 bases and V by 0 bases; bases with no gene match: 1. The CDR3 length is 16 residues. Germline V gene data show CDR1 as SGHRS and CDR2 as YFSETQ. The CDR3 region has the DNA TGCGCCAGCAGCTTGGGGACTAGCGGGAGGGGCTACGAGCAGTACTTC. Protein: CASSLGTSGRGYEQYF.

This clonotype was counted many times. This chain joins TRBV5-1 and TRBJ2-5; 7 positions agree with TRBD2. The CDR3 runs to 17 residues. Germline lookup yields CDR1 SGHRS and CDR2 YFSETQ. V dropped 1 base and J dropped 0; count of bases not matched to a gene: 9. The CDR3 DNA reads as TGCGCCAGCAGCTTGAGTGTCTCTAGCGGATACCAAGAGACCCAGTACTTC. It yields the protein CASSLSVSSGYQETQYF.

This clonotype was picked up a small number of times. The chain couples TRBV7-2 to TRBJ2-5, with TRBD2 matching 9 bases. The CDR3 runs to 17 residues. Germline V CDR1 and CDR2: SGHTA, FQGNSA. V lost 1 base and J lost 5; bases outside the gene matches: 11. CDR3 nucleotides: TGTGCCAGCAGCTTAGTTAGCGGGGGCCAACAGGGGGAGACCCAGTACTTC. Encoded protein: CASSLVSGGQQGETQYF.

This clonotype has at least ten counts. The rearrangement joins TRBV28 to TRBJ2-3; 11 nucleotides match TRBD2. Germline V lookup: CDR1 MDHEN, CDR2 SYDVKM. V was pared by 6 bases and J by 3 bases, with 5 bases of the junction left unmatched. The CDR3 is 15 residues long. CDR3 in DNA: TGTGCCAGCAGCCAACTAGCGGGAGCTACAGATACGCAGTATTTT. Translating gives CASSQLAGATDTQYF.

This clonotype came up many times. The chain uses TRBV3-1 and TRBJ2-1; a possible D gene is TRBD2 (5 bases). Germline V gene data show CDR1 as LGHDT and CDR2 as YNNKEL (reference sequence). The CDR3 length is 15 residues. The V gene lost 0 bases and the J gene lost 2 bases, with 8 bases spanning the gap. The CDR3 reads CASSQDSAPYNEQFF. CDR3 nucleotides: TGTGCCAGCAGCCAAGATAGCGCCCCCTACAATGAGCAGTTCTTC.

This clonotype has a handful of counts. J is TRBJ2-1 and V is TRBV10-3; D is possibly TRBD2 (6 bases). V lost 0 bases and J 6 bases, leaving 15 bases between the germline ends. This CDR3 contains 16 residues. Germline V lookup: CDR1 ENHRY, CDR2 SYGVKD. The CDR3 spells CAISESLREKVNEQFF. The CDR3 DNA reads TGTGCCATCAGTGAGTCTTTGCGGGAAAAGGTCAATGAGCAGTTCTTC.

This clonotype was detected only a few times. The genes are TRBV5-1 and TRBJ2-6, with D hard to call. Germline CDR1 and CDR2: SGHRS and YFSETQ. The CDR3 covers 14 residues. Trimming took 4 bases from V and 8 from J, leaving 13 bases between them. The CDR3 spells CASSQREGSNVLTF. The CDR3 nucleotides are TGCGCCAGCAGCCAAAGGGAAGGATCCAACGTCCTGACTTTC. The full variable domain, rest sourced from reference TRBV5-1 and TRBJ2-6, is KAGVTQTPRYLIKTRGQQVTLSCSPISGHRSVSWYQQTPGQGLQFLFEYFSETQRNKGNFPGRFSGRQFSNSRSEMNVSTLELGDSALYLCASSQREGSNVLTFGAGSRLTVL.

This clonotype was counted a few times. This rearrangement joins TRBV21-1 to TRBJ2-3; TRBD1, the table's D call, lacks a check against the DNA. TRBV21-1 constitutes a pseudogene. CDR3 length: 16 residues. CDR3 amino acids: CASSKGRTGYMDTQYF. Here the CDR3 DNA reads TGTGCCAGCAGCAAAGGACGGACAGGATATATGGATACGCAGTATTTT.

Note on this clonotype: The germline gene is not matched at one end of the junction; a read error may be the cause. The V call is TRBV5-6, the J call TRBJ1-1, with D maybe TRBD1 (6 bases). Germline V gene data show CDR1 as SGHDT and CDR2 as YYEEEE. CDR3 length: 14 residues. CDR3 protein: CASRARAGAPEAFF. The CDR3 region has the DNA TGTGCCAGCAGGGCCAGAGCAGGGGCGCCTGAGGCTTTCTTT.

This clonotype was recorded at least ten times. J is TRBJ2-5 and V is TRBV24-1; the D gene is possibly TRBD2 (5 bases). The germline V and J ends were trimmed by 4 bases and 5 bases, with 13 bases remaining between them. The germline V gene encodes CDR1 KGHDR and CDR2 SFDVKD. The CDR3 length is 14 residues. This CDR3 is CATSEGDSVETQYF. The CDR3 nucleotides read TGTGCCACCAGTGAGGGAGACTCGGTGGAGACCCAGTACTTC.

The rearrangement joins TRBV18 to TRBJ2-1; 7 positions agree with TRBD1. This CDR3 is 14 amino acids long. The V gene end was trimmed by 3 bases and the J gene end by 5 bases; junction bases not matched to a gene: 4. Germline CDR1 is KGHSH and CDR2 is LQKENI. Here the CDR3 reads CASSPKTGDNEQFF. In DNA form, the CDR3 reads TGTGCCAGCTCACCCAAAACAGGGGACAATGAGCAGTTCTTC. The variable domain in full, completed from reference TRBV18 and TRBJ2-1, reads NAGVMQNPRHLVRRRGQEARLRCSPMKGHSHVYWYRQLPEEGLKFMVYLQKENIIDESGMPKERFSAEFPKEGPSILRIQQVVRGDSAAYFCASSPKTGDNEQFFGPGTRLTVL.

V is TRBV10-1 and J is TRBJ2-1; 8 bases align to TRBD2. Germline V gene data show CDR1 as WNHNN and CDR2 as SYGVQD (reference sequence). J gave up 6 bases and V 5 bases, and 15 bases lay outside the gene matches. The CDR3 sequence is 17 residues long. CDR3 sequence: CASSLLTAGASLNEQFF. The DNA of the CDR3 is TGCGCCAGCAGTCTCCTTACAGCGGGAGCTTCTCTCAATGAGCAGTTCTTC.

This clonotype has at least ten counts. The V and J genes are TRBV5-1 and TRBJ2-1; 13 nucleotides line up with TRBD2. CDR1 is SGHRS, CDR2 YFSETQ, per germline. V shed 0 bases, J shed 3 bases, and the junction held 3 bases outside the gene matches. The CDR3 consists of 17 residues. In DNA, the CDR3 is TGCGCCAGCAGCTTGGGGACTAGCGGGAGAAACTACAATGAGCAGTTCTTC. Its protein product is CASSLGTSGRNYNEQFF.

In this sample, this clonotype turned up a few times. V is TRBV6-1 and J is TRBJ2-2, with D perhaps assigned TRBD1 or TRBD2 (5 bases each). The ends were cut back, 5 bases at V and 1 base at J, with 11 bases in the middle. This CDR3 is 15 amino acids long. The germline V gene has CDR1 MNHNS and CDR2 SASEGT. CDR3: CASSRGELNTGELFF. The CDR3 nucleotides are TGTGCCAGCAGTAGAGGGGAGTTGAACACCGGGGAGCTGTTTTTT.

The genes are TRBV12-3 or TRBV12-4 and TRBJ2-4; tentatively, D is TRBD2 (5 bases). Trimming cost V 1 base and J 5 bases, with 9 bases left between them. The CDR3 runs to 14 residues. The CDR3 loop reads CASSLDSAENIQYF. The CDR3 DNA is TGTGCCAGCAGTTTAGATAGCGCAGAAAACATTCAGTACTTC.

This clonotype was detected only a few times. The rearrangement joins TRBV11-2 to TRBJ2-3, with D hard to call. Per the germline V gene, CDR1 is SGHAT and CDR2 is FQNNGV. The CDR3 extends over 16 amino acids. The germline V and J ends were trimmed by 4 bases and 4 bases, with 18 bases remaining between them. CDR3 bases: TGTGCCAGCAGCTCCTGGCAGGATCCTGGGGCAGATACGCAGTATTTT. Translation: CASSSWQDPGADTQYF.